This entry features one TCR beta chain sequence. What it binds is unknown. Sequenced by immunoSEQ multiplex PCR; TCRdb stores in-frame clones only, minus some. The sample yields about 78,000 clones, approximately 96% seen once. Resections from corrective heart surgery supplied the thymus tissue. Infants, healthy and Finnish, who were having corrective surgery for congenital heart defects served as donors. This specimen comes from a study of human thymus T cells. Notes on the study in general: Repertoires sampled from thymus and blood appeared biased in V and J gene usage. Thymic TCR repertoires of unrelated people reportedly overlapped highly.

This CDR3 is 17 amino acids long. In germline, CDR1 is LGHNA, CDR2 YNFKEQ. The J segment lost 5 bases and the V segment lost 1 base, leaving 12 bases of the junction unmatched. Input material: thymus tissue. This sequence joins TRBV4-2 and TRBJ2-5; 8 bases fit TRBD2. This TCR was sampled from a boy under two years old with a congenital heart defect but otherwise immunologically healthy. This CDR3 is CASSQVPSGSLKETQYF. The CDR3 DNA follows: TGTGCCAGCAGCCAAGTTCCCAGCGGGAGTCTTAAGGAGACCCAGTACTTC.